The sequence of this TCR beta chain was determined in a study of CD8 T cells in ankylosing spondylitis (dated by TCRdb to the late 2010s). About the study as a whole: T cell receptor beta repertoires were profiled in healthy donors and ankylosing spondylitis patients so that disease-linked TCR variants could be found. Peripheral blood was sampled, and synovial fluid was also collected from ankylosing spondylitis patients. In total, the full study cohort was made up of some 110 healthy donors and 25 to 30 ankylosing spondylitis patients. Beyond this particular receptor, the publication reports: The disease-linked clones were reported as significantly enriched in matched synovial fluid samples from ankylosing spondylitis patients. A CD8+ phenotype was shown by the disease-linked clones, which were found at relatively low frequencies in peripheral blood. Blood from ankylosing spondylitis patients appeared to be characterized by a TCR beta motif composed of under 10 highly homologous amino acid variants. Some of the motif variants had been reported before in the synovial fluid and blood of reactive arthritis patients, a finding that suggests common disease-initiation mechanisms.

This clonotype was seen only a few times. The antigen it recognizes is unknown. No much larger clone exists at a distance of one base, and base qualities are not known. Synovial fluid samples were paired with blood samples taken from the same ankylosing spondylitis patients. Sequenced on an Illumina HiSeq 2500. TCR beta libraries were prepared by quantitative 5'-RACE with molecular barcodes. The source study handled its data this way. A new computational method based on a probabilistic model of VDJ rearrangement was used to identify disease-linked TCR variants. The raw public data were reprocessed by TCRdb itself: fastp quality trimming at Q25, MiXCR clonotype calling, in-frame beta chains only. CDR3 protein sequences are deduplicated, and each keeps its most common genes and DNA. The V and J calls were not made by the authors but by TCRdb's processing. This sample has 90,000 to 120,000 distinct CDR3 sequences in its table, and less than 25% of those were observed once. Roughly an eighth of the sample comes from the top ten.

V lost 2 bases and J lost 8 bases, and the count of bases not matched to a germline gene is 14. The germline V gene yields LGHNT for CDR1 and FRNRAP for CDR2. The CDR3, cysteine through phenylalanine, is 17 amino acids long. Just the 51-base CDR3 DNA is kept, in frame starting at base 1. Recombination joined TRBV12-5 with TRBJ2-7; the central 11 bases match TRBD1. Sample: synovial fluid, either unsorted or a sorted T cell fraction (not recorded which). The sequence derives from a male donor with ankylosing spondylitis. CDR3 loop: CASGLHPLGTGGSKQYF. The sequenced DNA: TGTGCTAGTGGTTTGCACCCTTTGGGGACAGGGGGAAGCAAGCAGTACTTC.